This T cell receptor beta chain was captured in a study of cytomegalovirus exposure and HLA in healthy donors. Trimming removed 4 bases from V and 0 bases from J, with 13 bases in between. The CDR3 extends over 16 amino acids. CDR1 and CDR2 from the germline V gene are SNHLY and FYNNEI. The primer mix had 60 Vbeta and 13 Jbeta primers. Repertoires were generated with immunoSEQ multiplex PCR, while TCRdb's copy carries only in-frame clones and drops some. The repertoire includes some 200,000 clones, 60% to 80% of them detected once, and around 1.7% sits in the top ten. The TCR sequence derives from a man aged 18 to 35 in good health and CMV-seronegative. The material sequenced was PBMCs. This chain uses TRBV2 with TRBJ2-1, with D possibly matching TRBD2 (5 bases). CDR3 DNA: TGTGCCAGCAGTGTGTCGAACGGGGTCTCCTACAATGAGCAGTTCTTC. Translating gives CASSVSNGVSYNEQFF.